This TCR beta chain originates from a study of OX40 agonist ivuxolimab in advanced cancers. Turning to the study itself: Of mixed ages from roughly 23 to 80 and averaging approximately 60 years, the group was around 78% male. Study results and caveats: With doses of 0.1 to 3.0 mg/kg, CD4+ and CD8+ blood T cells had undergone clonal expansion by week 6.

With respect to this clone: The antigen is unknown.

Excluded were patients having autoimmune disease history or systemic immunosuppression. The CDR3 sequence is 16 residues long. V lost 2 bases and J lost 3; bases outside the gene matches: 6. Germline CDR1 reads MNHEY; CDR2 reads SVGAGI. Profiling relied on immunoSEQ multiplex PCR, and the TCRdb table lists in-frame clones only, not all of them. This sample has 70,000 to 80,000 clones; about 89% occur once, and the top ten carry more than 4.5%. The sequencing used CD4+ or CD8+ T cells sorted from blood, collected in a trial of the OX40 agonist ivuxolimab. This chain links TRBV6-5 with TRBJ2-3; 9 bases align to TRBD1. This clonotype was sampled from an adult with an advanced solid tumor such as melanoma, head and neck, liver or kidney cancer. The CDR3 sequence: CASSYAWDRATDTQYF. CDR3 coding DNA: TGTGCCAGCAGTTACGCCTGGGACAGGGCTACAGATACGCAGTATTTT.